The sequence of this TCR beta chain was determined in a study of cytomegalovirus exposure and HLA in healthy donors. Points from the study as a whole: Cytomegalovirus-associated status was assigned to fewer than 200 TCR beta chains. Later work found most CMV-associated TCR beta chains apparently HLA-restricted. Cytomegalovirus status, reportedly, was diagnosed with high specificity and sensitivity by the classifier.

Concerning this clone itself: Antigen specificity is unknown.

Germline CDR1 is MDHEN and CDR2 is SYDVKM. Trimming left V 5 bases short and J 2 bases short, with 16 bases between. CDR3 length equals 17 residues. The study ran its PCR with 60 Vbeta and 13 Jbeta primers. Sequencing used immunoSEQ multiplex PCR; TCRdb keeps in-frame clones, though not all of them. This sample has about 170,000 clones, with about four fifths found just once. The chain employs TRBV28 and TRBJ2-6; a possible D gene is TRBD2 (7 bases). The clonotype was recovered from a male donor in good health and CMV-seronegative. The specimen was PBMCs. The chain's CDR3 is CASSLVRGGPGANVLTF. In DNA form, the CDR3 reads TGTGCCAGCAGTCTGGTGAGGGGGGGTCCTGGGGCCAACGTCCTGACTTTC.